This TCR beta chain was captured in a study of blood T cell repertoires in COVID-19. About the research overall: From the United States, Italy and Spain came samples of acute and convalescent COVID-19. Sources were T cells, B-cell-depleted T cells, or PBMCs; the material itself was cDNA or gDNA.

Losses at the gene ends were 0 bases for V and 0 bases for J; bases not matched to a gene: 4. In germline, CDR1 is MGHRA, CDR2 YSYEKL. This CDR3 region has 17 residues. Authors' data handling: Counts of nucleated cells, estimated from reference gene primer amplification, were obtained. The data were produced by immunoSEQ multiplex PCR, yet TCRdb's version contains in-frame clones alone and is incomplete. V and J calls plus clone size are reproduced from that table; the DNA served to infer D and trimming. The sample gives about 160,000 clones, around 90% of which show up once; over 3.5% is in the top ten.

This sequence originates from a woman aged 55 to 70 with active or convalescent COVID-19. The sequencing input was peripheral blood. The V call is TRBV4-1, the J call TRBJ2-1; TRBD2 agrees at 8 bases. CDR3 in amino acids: CASSQERGGGSYNEQFF. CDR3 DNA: TGCGCCAGCAGCCAAGAACGGGGGGGCGGCTCCTACAATGAGCAGTTCTTC.